This T cell receptor (beta chain) was profiled in a study of T cells in Graves' hyperthyroidism and ophthalmopathy. The CDR3 is 19 residues long. J was trimmed by 4 bases and V by 0 bases; bases with no gene match: 6. Per the germline V gene, CDR1 is LNHNV and CDR2 is YYDKDF (reference sequence). RNA transcripts gave rise to amplified TCR beta CDR3 regions. HTBI primers were the set used in a first-round RT-PCR of the TCR CDR3. Each CDR3 protein gets one entry after TCRdb re-called the multiplex PCR reads with MiXCR. Of 250,000 to 300,000 distinct CDR3 sequences listed, 13% to 15% are singletons. This clonotype was seen a handful of times. Hyperthyroidism in the patients, aged 18 to 65, was newly diagnosed and under 2 months in duration. PBMCs stemmed from 8.5 to 10 ml fresh peripheral blood.

V is TRBV15 and J is TRBJ2-1, with TRBD2 identical over 16 bases. This clonotype was sampled from a woman in her thirties or forties with Graves' hyperthyroidism that later progressed to Graves' ophthalmopathy. Sequences were obtained from blood. CDR3 nucleotide sequence: TGTGCCACCAGCAGAGAGAGGGGACTAGCGGGAGGGAGATACAATGAGCAGTTCTTC. Translated: CATSRERGLAGGRYNEQFF.